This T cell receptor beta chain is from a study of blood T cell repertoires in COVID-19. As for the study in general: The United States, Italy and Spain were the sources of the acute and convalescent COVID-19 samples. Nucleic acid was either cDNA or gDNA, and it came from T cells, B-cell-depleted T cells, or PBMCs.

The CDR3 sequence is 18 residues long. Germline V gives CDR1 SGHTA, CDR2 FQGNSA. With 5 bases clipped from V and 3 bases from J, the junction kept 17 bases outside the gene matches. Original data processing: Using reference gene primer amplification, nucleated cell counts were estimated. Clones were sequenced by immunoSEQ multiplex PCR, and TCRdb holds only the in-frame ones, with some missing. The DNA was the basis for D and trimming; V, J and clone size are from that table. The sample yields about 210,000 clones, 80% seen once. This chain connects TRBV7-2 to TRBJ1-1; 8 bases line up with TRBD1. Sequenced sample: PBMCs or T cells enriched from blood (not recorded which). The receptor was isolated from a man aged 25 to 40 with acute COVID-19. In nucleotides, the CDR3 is TGTGCCAGCAGCCATTCCGTCACAGGGGGGGCCCCATACACTGAAGCTTTCTTT. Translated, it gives CASSHSVTGGAPYTEAFF.